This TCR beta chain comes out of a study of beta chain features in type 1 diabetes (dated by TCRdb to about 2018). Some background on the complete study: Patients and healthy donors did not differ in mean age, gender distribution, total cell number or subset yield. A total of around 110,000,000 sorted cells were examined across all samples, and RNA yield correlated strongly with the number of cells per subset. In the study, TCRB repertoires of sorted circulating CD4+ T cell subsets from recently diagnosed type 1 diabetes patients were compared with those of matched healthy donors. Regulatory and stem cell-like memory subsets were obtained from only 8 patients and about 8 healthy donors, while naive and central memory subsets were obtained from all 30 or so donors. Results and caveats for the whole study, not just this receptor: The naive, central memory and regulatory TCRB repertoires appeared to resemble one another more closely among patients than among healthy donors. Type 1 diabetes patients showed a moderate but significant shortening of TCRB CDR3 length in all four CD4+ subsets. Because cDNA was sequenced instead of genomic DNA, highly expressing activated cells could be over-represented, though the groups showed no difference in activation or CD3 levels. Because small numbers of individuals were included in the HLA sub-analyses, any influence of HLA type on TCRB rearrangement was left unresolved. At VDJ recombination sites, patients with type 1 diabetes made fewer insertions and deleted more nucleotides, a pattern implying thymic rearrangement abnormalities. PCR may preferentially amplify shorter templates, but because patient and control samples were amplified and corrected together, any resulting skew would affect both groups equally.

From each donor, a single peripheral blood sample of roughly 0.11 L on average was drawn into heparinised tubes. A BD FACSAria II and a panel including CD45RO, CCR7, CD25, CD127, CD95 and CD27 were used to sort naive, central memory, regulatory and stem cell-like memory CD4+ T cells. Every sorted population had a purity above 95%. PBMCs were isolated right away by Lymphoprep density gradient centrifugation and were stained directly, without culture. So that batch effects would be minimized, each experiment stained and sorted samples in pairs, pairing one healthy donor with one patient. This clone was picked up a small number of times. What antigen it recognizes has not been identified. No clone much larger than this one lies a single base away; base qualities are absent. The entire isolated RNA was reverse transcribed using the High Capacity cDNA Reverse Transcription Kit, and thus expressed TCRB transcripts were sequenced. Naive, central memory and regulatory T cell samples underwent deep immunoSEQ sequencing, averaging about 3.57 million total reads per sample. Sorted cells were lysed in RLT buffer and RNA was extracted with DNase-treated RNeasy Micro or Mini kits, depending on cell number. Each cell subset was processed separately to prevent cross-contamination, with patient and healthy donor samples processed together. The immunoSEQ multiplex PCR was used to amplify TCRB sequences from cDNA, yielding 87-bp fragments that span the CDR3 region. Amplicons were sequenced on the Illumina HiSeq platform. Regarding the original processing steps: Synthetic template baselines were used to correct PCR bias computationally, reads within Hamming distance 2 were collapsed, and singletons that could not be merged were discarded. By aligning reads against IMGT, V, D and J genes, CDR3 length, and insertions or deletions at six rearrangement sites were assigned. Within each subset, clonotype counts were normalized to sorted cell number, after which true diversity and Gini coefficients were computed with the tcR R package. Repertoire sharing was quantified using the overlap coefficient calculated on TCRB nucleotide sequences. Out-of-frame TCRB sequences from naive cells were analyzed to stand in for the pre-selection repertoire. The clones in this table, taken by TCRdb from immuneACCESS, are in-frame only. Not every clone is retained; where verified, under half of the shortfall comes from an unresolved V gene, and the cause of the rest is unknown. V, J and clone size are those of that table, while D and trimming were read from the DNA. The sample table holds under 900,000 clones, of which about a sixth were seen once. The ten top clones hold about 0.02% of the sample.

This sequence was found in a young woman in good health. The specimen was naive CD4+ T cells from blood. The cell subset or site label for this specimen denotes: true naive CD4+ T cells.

The CDR3 corresponds to CASSLGTVQFF. The DNA is TGCGCCAGCAGCTTGGGAACAGTCCAGTTCTTC. Here the chain combines TRBV5-1 and TRBJ2-1; the D gene is unclear. Including cysteine and phenylalanine, the CDR3 has 11 amino acids. Of all the DNA, just the CDR3 is kept, 33 bases in frame from base 1. CDR1 and CDR2 are drawn from the germline V gene: SGHRS, YFSETQ. V is pared back by 0 bases and J by 13 bases, with 8 bases lying between the germline termini. The full variable domain, completed from the reference TRBV5-1 and TRBJ2-1 proteins outside the CDR3, reads KAGVTQTPRYLIKTRGQQVTLSCSPISGHRSVSWYQQTPGQGLQFLFEYFSETQRNKGNFPGRFSGRQFSNSRSEMNVSTLELGDSALYLCASSLGTVQFFGPGTRLTVL.